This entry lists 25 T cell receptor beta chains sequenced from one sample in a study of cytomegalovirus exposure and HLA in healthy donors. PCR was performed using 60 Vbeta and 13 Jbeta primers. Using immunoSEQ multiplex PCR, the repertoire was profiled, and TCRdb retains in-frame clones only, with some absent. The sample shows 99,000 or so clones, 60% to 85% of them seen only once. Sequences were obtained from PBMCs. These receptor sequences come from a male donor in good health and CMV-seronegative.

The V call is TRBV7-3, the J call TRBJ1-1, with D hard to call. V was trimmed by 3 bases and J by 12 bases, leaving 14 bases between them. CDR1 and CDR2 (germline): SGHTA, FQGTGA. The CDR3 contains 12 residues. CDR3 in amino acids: CASSFFSTEPFF. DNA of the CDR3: TGTGCCAGCAGCTTTTTTTCAACTGAGCCTTTCTTT.

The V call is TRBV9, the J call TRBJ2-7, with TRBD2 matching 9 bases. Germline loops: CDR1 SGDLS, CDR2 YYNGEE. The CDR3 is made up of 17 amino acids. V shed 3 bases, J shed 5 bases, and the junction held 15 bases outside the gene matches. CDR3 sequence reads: CASSALPTGTSRDEQYF. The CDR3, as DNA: TGTGCCAGCAGCGCCCTCCCTACCGGGACTAGCAGAGACGAGCAGTACTTC.

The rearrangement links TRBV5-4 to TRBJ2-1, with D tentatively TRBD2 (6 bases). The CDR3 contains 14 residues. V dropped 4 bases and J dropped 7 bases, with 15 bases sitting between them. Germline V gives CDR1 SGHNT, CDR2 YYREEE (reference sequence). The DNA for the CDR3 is TGTGCCAGCAGCCCACGACGGGGAGGTAATGAGCAGTTCTTC. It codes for CASSPRRGGNEQFF. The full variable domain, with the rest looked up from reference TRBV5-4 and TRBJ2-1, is ETGVTQSPTHLIKTRGQQVTLRCSSQSGHNTVSWYQQALGQGPQFIFQYYREEENGRGNFPPRFSGLQFPNYSSELNVNALELDDSALYLCASSPRRGGNEQFFGPGTRLTVL.

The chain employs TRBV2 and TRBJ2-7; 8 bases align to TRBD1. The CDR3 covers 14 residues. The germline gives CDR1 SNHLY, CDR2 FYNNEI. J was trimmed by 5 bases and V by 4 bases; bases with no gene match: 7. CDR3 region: CASSVGQGGNEQYF. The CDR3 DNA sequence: TGTGCCAGCAGTGTAGGACAGGGAGGAAACGAGCAGTACTTC.

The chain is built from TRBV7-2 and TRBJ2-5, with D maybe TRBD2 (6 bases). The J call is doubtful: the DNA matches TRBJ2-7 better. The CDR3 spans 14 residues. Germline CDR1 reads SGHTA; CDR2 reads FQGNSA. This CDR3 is CASSTKRAPYEQYF. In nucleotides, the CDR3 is TGTGCCAGCAGCACTAAGCGGGCCCCCTACGAGCAGTACTTC.

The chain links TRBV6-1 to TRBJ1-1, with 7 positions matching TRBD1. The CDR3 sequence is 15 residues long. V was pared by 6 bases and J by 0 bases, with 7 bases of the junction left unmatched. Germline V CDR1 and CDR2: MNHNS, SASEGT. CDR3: CASRNRDRLNTEAFF. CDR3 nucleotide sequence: TGTGCCAGCAGGAATAGGGACAGATTGAACACTGAAGCTTTCTTT.

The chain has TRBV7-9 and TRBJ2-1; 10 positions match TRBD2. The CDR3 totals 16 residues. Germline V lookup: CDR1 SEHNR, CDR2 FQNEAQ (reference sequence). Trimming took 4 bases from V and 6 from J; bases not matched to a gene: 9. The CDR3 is CASSSIAGGSGNEQFF. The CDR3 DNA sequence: TGTGCCAGCAGCTCTATAGCGGGAGGATCGGGCAATGAGCAGTTCTTC.

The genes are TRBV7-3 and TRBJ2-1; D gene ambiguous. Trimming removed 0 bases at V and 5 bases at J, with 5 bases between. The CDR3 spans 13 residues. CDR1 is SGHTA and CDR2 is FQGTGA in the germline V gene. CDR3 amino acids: CASSLTTDNEQFF. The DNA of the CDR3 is TGTGCCAGCAGCTTAACAACGGACAATGAGCAGTTCTTC. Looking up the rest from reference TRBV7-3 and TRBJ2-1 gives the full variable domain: GAGVSQTPSNKVTEKGKYVELRCDPISGHTALYWYRQSLGQGPEFLIYFQGTGAADDSGLPNDRFFAVRPEGSVSTLKIQRTERGDSAVYLCASSLTTDNEQFFGPGTRLTVL.

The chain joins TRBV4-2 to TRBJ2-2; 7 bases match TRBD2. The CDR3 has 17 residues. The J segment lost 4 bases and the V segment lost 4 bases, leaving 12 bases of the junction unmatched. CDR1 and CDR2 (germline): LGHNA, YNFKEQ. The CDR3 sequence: CASSLPLAGVSTGELFF. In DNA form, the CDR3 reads TGTGCCAGCAGCCTCCCTCTGGCGGGAGTAAGCACCGGGGAGCTGTTTTTT.

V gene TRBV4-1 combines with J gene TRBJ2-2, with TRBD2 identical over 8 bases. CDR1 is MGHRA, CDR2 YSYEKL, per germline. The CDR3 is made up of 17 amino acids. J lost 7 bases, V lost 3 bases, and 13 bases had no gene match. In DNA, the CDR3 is TGCGCCAGCAGCCAGAACGTACTAGCGGCTATTCTCGGGGAGCTGTTTTTT. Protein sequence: CASSQNVLAAILGELFF.

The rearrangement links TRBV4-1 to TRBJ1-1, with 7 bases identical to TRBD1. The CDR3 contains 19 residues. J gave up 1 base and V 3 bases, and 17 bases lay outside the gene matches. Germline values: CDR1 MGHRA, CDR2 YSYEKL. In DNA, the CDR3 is TGCGCCAGCAGCCATGAACCGGCTGCAAACGACAGGGCGAACACTGAAGCTTTCTTT. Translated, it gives CASSHEPAANDRANTEAFF.

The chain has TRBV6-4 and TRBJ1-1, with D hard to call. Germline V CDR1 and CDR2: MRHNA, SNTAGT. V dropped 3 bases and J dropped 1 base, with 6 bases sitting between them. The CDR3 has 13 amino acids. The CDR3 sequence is CASSEQRNTEAFF. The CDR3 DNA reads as TGTGCCAGCAGTGAACAGAGGAACACTGAAGCTTTCTTT.

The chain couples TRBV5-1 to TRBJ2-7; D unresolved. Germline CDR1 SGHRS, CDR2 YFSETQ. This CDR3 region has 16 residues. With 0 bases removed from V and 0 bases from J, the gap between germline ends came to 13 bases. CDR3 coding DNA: TGCGCCAGCAGCTTGGAAGGCGGATTCGTCTCCTACGAGCAGTACTTC. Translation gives CASSLEGGFVSYEQYF.

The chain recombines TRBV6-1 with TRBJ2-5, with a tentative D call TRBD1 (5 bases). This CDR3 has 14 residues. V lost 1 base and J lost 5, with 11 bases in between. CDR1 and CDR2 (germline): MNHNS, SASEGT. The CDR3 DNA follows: TGTGCCAGCAGTGAAGTAAGGGGATTGGAGACCCAGTACTTC. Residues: CASSEVRGLETQYF.

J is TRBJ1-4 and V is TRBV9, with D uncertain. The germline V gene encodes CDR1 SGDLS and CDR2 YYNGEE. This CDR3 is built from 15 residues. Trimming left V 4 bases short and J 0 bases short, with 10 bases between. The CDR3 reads CASSSGLATNEKLFF. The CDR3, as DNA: TGTGCCAGCAGCTCAGGACTTGCAACTAATGAAAAACTGTTTTTT.

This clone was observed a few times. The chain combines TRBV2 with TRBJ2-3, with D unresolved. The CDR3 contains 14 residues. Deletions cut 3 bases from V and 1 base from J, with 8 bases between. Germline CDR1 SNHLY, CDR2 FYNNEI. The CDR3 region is CASSESTRTDTQYF. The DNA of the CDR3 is TGTGCCAGCAGTGAGTCAACTCGCACAGATACGCAGTATTTT.

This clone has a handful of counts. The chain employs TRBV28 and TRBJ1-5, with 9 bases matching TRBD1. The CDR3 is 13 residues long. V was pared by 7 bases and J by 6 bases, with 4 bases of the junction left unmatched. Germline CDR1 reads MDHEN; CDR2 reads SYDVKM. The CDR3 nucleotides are TGTGCCAGCAATACAGGGGGCCGTCAGCCCCAGCATTTT. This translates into CASNTGGRQPQHF.

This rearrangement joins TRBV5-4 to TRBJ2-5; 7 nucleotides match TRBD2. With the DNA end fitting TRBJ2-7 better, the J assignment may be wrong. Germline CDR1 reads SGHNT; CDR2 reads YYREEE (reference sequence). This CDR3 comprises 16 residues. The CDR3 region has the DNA TGTGCCAGCAGCTCCCGCTTAGGTAGTAGGGAGGGCGAGCAGTACTTC. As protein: CASSSRLGSREGEQYF.

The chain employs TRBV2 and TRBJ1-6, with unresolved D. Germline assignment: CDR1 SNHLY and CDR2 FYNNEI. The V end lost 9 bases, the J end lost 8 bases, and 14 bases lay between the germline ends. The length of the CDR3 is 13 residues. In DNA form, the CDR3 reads TGTGCCAGGAAGAGAGAGGTCGATTCACCCCTCCACTTT. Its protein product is CARKREVDSPLHF.

The CDR3 sequence: CASRKGTSGIQETQYF. DNA of the CDR3: TGTGCCAGCAGGAAGGGGACTAGCGGGATCCAAGAGACCCAGTACTTC. The chain carries TRBV2 and TRBJ2-5, with 13 bases aligning to TRBD2. There are 16 residues in the CDR3. Unmatched junction bases numbered 5, after V lost 6 bases and J lost 1 base. Germline V lookup: CDR1 SNHLY, CDR2 FYNNEI.

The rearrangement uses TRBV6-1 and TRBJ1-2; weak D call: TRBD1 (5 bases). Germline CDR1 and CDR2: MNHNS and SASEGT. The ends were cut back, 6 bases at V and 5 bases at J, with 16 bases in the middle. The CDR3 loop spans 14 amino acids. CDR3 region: CASSPGTSGYGYTF. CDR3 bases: TGTGCCAGCAGCCCTGGGACTTCTGGGTATGGCTACACCTTC.

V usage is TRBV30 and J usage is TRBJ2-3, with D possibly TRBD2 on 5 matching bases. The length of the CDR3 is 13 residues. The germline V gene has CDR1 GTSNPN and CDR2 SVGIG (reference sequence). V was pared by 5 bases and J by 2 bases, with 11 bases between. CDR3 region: CAWLPGSTDTQYF. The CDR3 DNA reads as TGTGCCTGGCTTCCGGGATCCACAGATACGCAGTATTTT.

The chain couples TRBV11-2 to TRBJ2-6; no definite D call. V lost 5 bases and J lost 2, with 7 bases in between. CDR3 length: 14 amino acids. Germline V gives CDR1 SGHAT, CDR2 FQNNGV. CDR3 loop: CASSLRTGANVLTF. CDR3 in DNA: TGTGCCAGCAGCCTCAGGACTGGGGCCAACGTCCTGACTTTC.

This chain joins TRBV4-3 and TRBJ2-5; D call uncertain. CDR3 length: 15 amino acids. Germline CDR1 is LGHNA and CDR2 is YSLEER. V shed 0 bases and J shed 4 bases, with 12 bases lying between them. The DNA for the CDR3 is TGCGCCAGCAGCCAAGAGTACAGCCGGTCAGAGACCCAGTACTTC. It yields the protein CASSQEYSRSETQYF.

This CDR3 reads CASSLAAGTAGEQYF. DNA of the CDR3: TGTGCCAGCAGCTTGGCAGCGGGGACTGCTGGGGAGCAGTACTTC. V is TRBV5-4 and J is TRBJ2-7; 7 nucleotides align to TRBD2. Looked up from germline, CDR1 is SGHNT and CDR2 is YYREEE (reference sequence). V trimming: 0 bases; J trimming: 7 bases; junction bases outside the gene matches: 10. The CDR3 contains 15 residues.